Each of the 19 T cell receptor beta chains below was sequenced from the same sample in a study of vaccination and CD4 T cells after COVID-19 (dated by TCRdb to 2021 to 2024). Their antigens remain unidentified. The meaning of the sample's treatment or condition label: roughly 10-day PBMC culture with coronavirus spike peptide pools or control peptides (ViraFEST assay). The library was generated by PCR. Sequenced on an Illumina iSeq 100. DNA from cultured CD4+ T cells was subjected to TCR sequencing with the Oncomine TCR Beta short-read assay at the Johns Hopkins FTIC core. TCRdb reanalyzed the raw reads on its own, using fastp at Q25 for trimming and MiXCR for clone calling, and kept in-frame beta chains. Rows matching on CDR3 protein sequence are summarized as one entry with the most common DNA and genes. Across this sample there are 10,000 to 15,000 distinct CDR3 sequences, with about 50% seen only once. Of the sample, 16% is held by the ten largest clones.

Specimen: CD4+ T cells from blood, cultured in vitro. These receptors were obtained from a human donor who had recovered from COVID-19.

The DNA of the CDR3 is TGTGCCAGCACCGTTCCGGGACAGCCGAACACCGGGGAGCTGTTTTTT. This gives the protein CASTVPGQPNTGELFF. The chain couples TRBV21-1 to TRBJ2-2; TRBD1 was called by the table and not checked on the DNA. TRBV21-1 is classified as a pseudogene. The CDR3 runs to 16 residues.

The CDR3 nucleotides read TGCGCCAGCAGCCAAGAACTAGCGGGAGGGGTAGATACGCAGTATTTT. Encoded protein: CASSQELAGGVDTQYF. V usage is TRBV4-3 and J usage is TRBJ2-3; TRBD2 aligns across 13 bases. The germline gives CDR1 LGHNA, CDR2 YSLEER. The CDR3 length is 16 residues. V gave up 0 bases and J gave up 5 bases; unmatched junction bases: 2.

This chain uses TRBV20-1 with TRBJ2-7, with D possibly matching TRBD1 (5 bases). The CDR3 is made up of 13 amino acids. Trimming took off 5 bases at V and 2 bases at J, with 13 bases between the two ends. Germline values: CDR1 DFQATT, CDR2 SNEGSKA (reference sequence). The CDR3 region has the DNA TGCAGTGCTGTTGGGGCGACCGCCTACGAGCAGTACTTC. Protein sequence: CSAVGATAYEQYF.

This clonotype ranks as large (0.1 to 1%). V is TRBV19 and J is TRBJ1-5, with 7 bases matching TRBD1. The V gene end was trimmed by 5 bases and the J gene end by 9 bases; junction bases not matched to a gene: 13. This CDR3 comprises 15 residues. Looked up from germline, CDR1 is LNHDA and CDR2 is SQIVND (reference sequence). CDR3 residues: CASSGRDRLQRPQHF. In nucleotides, the CDR3 is TGTGCCAGTAGTGGCCGGGACAGATTACAGCGGCCCCAGCATTTT. Drawing the rest from reference TRBV19 and TRBJ1-5, the complete variable domain is DGGITQSPKYLFRKEGQNVTLSCEQNLNHDAMYWYRQDPGQGLRLIYYSQIVNDFQKGDIAEGYSVSREKKESFPLTVTSAQKNPTAFYLCASSGRDRLQRPQHFGDGTRLSIL.

This chain links TRBV20-1 with TRBJ1-1; D gene ambiguous. The germline CDR1 and CDR2 sequences are DFQATT and SNEGSKA (reference sequence). The CDR3 loop spans 12 amino acids. In DNA, the CDR3 is TGCAGCGTTACGGACGGAAACACTGAAGCTTTCTTT. As protein: CSVTDGNTEAFF.

A few counts support this clonotype. V usage is TRBV30 and J usage is TRBJ1-6; 9 nucleotides align to TRBD1. The V gene end was trimmed by 4 bases and the J gene end by 11 bases; junction bases not matched to a gene: 9. Germline loops: CDR1 GTSNPN, CDR2 SVGIG (reference sequence). The CDR3 is 14 amino acids. CDR3 sequence: CAWMRQGVMTPLHF. For the CDR3, the DNA is TGTGCCTGGATGAGACAGGGGGTTATGACACCCCTCCACTTT.

The V gene is TRBV23-1, the J gene TRBJ2-5; the match to TRBD2 covers 7 bases. TRBV23-1 is designated an ORF whose function remains uncertain. The CDR3 extends over 16 amino acids. V lost 6 bases to trimming and J lost 9 bases; unmatched junction nucleotides: 19. CDR3 DNA: TGCGCCAGCAGCCGCCCGCGTTTGGCGGGAGAATTAGCCCAGTACTTC. This codes for CASSRPRLAGELAQYF.

This clonotype occurred a few times. The chain combines TRBV10-3 with TRBJ2-2; 9 bases map to TRBD1. The V gene's germline CDR1 is ENHRY and CDR2 SYGVKD. Trimming removed 6 bases from V and 4 bases from J; junction bases left unmatched: 3. This CDR3 has 14 residues. The CDR3 DNA sequence: TGTGCCATCAGGGACAGGGGTATCACCGGGGAGCTGTTTTTT. Translation: CAIRDRGITGELFF.

The rearrangement joins TRBV20-1 to TRBJ2-3, with 9 bases lining up with TRBD2. CDR3 size: 15 residues. V shed 1 base, J shed 8 bases, and the junction held 10 bases outside the gene matches. Germline V gene sequence: CDR1 DFQATT, CDR2 SNEGSKA (reference sequence). CDR3 protein: CSARGNSGRGGTQYF. The CDR3 nucleotides read TGCAGTGCTAGAGGAAATAGCGGGAGAGGTGGTACGCAGTATTTT.

CDR3 sequence (DNA): TGTGCCAGCAGCTTATTTGGAGGGGGCTCGAGCACAGATACGCAGTATTTT. It specifies CASSLFGGGSSTDTQYF. This chain links TRBV7-9 with TRBJ2-3; tentatively, D is TRBD1 (7 bases). Per the germline V gene, CDR1 is SEHNR and CDR2 is FQNEAQ (reference sequence). V lost 2 bases and J lost 0, with 15 bases in between. The length of the CDR3 is 17 residues.

This rearrangement joins TRBV20-1 to TRBJ2-7; TRBD1 aligns across 7 bases. This CDR3 comprises 15 residues. V was pared by 0 bases and J by 5 bases, with 10 bases of the junction left unmatched. In germline, CDR1 is DFQATT, CDR2 SNEGSKA (reference sequence). The CDR3 loop is CSARDLYRGIHEQYF. The CDR3 DNA follows: TGCAGTGCTAGAGATCTTTACAGGGGAATTCACGAGCAGTACTTC.

The J gene is TRBJ1-6, the V gene TRBV30; D is possibly TRBD1 (5 bases). The germline gives CDR1 GTSNPN, CDR2 SVGIG (reference sequence). Trimming shortened V by 4 bases and J by 6 bases, and 13 bases separated the two germline ends. The CDR3 sequence is 14 residues long. This CDR3 is CAWNEGTRNSPLHF. The CDR3 DNA sequence: TGTGCCTGGAATGAGGGGACCCGTAATTCACCCCTCCACTTT.

The chain joins TRBV18 to TRBJ2-5; the match to TRBD2 covers 8 bases. Germline V gene lookup returns CDR1 KGHSH and CDR2 LQKENI. This CDR3 region has 16 residues. Germline trimming cut 2 bases from V and 0 bases from J; bases unmatched to any gene: 5. The CDR3 sequence is CASSPRVAGYQETQYF. The CDR3 bases are TGTGCCAGCTCACCAAGGGTAGCGGGATACCAAGAGACCCAGTACTTC.

The chain is built from TRBV7-2 and TRBJ1-3; D possibly corresponds to TRBD1 (5 bases). Trimming took 2 bases from V and 0 from J, leaving 8 bases between them. Germline V gene data show CDR1 as SGHTA and CDR2 as FQGNSA. The CDR3 contains 15 residues. CDR3: CASSLNTGSGNTIYF. CDR3 DNA sequence: TGTGCCAGCAGCTTAAACACAGGCTCTGGAAACACCATATATTTT.

CDR3 DNA: TGTGCCAGCAGCACTCTACTAGCGGGGTCTTGGGAGCAGTACTTC. Translation: CASSTLLAGSWEQYF. The chain recombines TRBV11-2 with TRBJ2-7; TRBD2 agrees at 10 bases. V lost 5 bases and J lost 7; bases outside the gene matches: 11. Germline V gene sequence: CDR1 SGHAT, CDR2 FQNNGV. This CDR3 is built from 15 residues.

The V and J genes are TRBV5-1 and TRBJ2-1; D is undetermined. The CDR3 extends over 14 amino acids. V was trimmed by 0 bases and J by 8 bases, leaving 12 bases between them. Germline CDR1 and CDR2: SGHRS and YFSETQ. The CDR3 DNA reads TGCGCCAGCAGCTTGGTTAACACAATCGATGAGCAGTTCTTC. Translating gives CASSLVNTIDEQFF.

This clonotype occurred a few times. The chain recombines TRBV20-1 with TRBJ1-2; 7 nucleotides agree with TRBD1. Germline values: CDR1 DFQATT, CDR2 SNEGSKA (reference sequence). The CDR3 contains 13 residues. V was pared by 5 bases and J by 4 bases, with 7 bases of the junction left unmatched. In DNA form, the CDR3 reads TGCAGTGCTCGACACCGGGACAGCTATGGCTACACCTTC. It is translated as CSARHRDSYGYTF.

The chain employs TRBV6-1 and TRBJ2-1, with TRBD2 matching 13 bases. Germline V gene data show CDR1 as MNHNS and CDR2 as SASEGT. This CDR3 spans 16 amino acids. Trimming removed 6 bases from V and 9 bases from J; junction bases left unmatched: 11. The CDR3 sequence: CASSFKGLAGVGEQFF. The CDR3 coding sequence is TGTGCCAGCAGCTTTAAAGGACTAGCGGGAGTTGGTGAGCAGTTCTTC.

Notes on this clonotype: Relative to the germline gene, one junction end is altered; a read error may explain this. This chain connects TRBV2 to TRBJ1-5; 10 bases align to TRBD1. The CDR3 has 13 amino acids. Germline V gene data show CDR1 as SNHLY and CDR2 as FYNNEI. CDR3 sequence: CASRGQGVQPRHF. For the CDR3, the DNA is TGTGCCAGCAGAGGACAGGGGGTTCAGCCCCGGCATTTT.